This passage covers 32 T cell receptor beta chains from one sample sequenced in a study of lymphopenia after photon versus proton radiotherapy. Some clones are missing from TCRdb's copy, which holds only in-frame ones; the method was immunoSEQ multiplex PCR. This table holds 65,000 or so clones, 87% found once. The source material was peripheral blood, sampled from a patient treated with proton-based radiotherapy. These receptors all stem from a man at least 80 years old with esophageal cancer.

This chain links TRBV19 with TRBJ1-6, with a weak D call TRBD1 (6 bases). V lost 0 bases, J lost 11 bases, and 11 bases lay in between. The CDR3 runs 14 residues. From germline, CDR1 is LNHDA and CDR2 SQIVND (reference sequence). In nucleotides, the CDR3 is TGTGCCAGTAGTATAGACAGGGGTACGACACCCCTCCACTTT. Its translation is CASSIDRGTTPLHF.

This clone was recorded a few times. The chain employs TRBV21-1 and TRBJ2-1. TRBV21-1 is noted as a pseudogene. The CDR3 contains 13 residues. CDR3 nucleotide sequence: TGTGCCAGCAGCAAAGTCAGTTCGGCTGAGCAGTTCTTC. Protein: CASSKVSSAEQFF.

The chain recombines TRBV7-2 with TRBJ2-3; D is ambiguous. Germline loops: CDR1 SGHTA, CDR2 FQGNSA. Trimming removed 6 bases from V and 4 bases from J, with 17 bases in between. This CDR3 has 15 residues. The CDR3 DNA sequence: TGTGCCAGCAGTCCCACCATCCGCTTCGCAGATACGCAGTATTTT. This sequence encodes CASSPTIRFADTQYF.

J is TRBJ2-1 and V is TRBV7-8; D may be TRBD1 (5 bases). With 4 bases removed from V and 0 bases from J, the gap between germline ends came to 16 bases. The CDR3 contains 17 residues. Germline CDR1 reads SGHVS; CDR2 reads FQNEAQ. This CDR3 reads CASSYRPLGSSYNEQFF. CDR3 DNA: TGTGCCAGCAGCTACAGGCCTCTAGGCAGCTCCTACAATGAGCAGTTCTTC.

J is TRBJ1-3 and V is TRBV5-1, with 7 bases aligning to TRBD1. The CDR3 has 16 amino acids. V lost 3 bases to trimming and J lost 0 bases; unmatched junction nucleotides: 6. Germline V gene data show CDR1 as SGHRS and CDR2 as YFSETQ. CDR3 region: CASSSQGKSSGNTIYF. CDR3 coding DNA: TGCGCCAGCAGCTCACAGGGGAAGAGCTCTGGAAACACCATATATTTT.

The chain uses TRBV14 and TRBJ2-1; no definite D call. Germline values: CDR1 SGHDN, CDR2 FVKESK. The CDR3 length is 13 residues. The V and J ends lost 0 bases and 5 bases respectively, with 5 bases between them. Written as DNA, the CDR3 is TGTGCCAGCAGCCAAGATGTTGACAATGAGCAGTTCTTC. Protein sequence: CASSQDVDNEQFF.

This chain links TRBV6-6 with TRBJ1-5; no firm D call. CDR1 and CDR2 from the germline V gene are MNHNY and SVGAGI (reference sequence). This CDR3 is built from 12 residues. The V end was cut by 4 bases, the J end by 5 bases, with 6 bases between. Here the CDR3 reads CASSFGDQPQHF. CDR3 DNA sequence: TGTGCCAGCAGTTTTGGGGATCAGCCCCAGCATTTT.

The chain is built from TRBV4-3 and TRBJ2-7, with 9 bases aligning to TRBD1. This CDR3 spans 15 amino acids. Trimming cost V 2 bases and J 0 bases; bases outside gene matches: 2. Germline lookup yields CDR1 LGHNA and CDR2 YSLEER. The CDR3 region is CASSQRTGDSYEQYF. The CDR3 coding sequence is TGCGCCAGCAGCCAAAGGACAGGGGACTCCTACGAGCAGTACTTC.

The chain combines TRBV6-5 with TRBJ1-1, with 8 bases that match TRBD1. V was pared by 6 bases and J by 4 bases, with 4 bases of the junction left unmatched. CDR3 length equals 13 residues. Germline V gene sequence: CDR1 MNHEY, CDR2 SVGAGI. This CDR3 is CASRDRVGTEAFF. In DNA form, the CDR3 reads TGTGCCAGCAGGGACAGGGTAGGCACTGAAGCTTTCTTT.

The genes are TRBV19 and TRBJ2-1; 8 bases agree with TRBD1. Germline loops: CDR1 LNHDA, CDR2 SQIVND (reference sequence). With 3 bases clipped from V and 10 bases from J, the junction kept 5 bases outside the gene matches. The CDR3 is 13 amino acids. CDR3 DNA: TGTGCCAGTAGTATCCAACAGGGGGTCGAGCAGTTCTTC. This sequence encodes CASSIQQGVEQFF.

The chain recombines TRBV27 with TRBJ2-3; tentatively, D is TRBD2 (5 bases). The germline gives CDR1 MNHEY, CDR2 SMNVEV (reference sequence). V was cut by 5 bases and J by 4 bases, with 19 bases left in between. The CDR3 covers 16 residues. CDR3 bases: TGTGCCAGCAGTCGACGCCCTGGAGGCTGGGCAGATACGCAGTATTTT. Protein product: CASSRRPGGWADTQYF.

The gene calls are TRBV10-3 and TRBJ1-1; 11 bases are shared with TRBD1. The CDR3 is 16 residues long. The V gene end was trimmed by 7 bases and the J gene end by 7 bases; junction bases not matched to a gene: 14. Germline V lookup: CDR1 ENHRY, CDR2 SYGVKD. Here the CDR3 reads CAIKGPDRGRGGEAFF. The DNA for the CDR3 is TGTGCCATCAAGGGCCCGGACAGGGGGCGAGGTGGTGAAGCTTTCTTT.

The rearrangement links TRBV6-1 to TRBJ1-6, with D possibly being TRBD1 (6 bases). V was clipped by 6 bases and J by 6 bases, with 9 bases between them. This CDR3 is 13 amino acids long. Germline V gives CDR1 MNHNS, CDR2 SASEGT. DNA of the CDR3: TGTGCCAGCAGCGGACAGCTTAATTCACCCCTCCACTTT. Amino acid sequence: CASSGQLNSPLHF.

The chain joins TRBV27 to TRBJ1-2, with TRBD1 identical over 9 bases. Germline V gene sequence: CDR1 MNHEY, CDR2 SMNVEV (reference sequence). The V gene end was trimmed by 5 bases and the J gene end by 8 bases; junction bases not matched to a gene: 9. CDR3 length: 14 amino acids. CDR3 residues: CASSPDRGEGGYTF. The CDR3 coding sequence is TGTGCCAGCAGTCCGGACAGGGGAGAGGGAGGCTACACCTTC.

The chain combines TRBV5-4 with TRBJ2-3; TRBD2 matches 10 bases. From germline, CDR1 is SGHNT and CDR2 YYREEE (reference sequence). The CDR3 has 14 amino acids. After removal of 5 bases from V and 2 bases from J, the junction contained 2 bases not matched to a gene. The CDR3 loop reads CASRLAGATDTQYF. The CDR3 coding sequence is TGTGCCAGCAGGCTAGCGGGGGCCACAGATACGCAGTATTTT.

The chain has TRBV7-9 and TRBJ2-7; 13 bases are a match to TRBD2. The CDR3 extends over 15 amino acids. The junction had 7 bases not matched to a gene; V was cut back by 5 bases and J by 6 bases. CDR1 and CDR2 from the germline V gene are SEHNR and FQNEAQ (reference sequence). CDR3 sequence: CASSRGLAGVSEQYF. CDR3 coding DNA: TGTGCCAGCAGCCGAGGACTAGCGGGAGTGAGCGAGCAGTACTTC.

This clone was observed a few times. The chain carries TRBV10-1 and TRBJ1-2; D ambiguous. The CDR3 length is 15 residues. Trimming took off 5 bases at V and 0 bases at J, with 13 bases between the two ends. Germline CDR1 reads WNHNN; CDR2 reads SYGVQD (reference sequence). CDR3 loop: CASSSPRQPNYGYTF. The DNA for the CDR3 is TGCGCCAGCAGTTCACCTAGACAACCTAACTATGGCTACACCTTC.

This chain's CDR3 is CASSVRAGAYYEQYF. The CDR3 nucleotides read TGTGCCAGCAGCGTTAGAGCGGGAGCTTATTACGAGCAGTACTTC. The chain has TRBV9 and TRBJ2-7; TRBD2 matches 8 bases. The CDR3 is 15 residues long. Germline V gives CDR1 SGDLS, CDR2 YYNGEE. Unmatched junction bases numbered 8, after V lost 2 bases and J lost 4 bases.

The rearrangement joins TRBV7-9 to TRBJ1-6, with a weak D call TRBD1 (5 bases). The CDR3 runs to 15 residues. Germline CDR1 and CDR2: SEHNR and FQNEAQ (reference sequence). Trimming shortened V by 1 base and J by 7 bases, and 11 bases separated the two germline ends. CDR3 nucleotide sequence: TGTGCCAGCAGCTTAGGTCCAGGGACGAATTCACCCCTCCACTTT. As protein: CASSLGPGTNSPLHF.

This clone was seen a few times. The V call is TRBV7-3, the J call TRBJ1-2; D is possibly TRBD1 (6 bases). This CDR3 comprises 13 residues. Germline-derived CDR1 and CDR2 are SGHTA and FQGTGA. V shed 5 bases and J shed 5 bases, with 12 bases lying between them. Here the CDR3 reads CASSPGQGYGYTF. The CDR3 nucleotides are TGTGCCAGCAGCCCCGGCCAGGGGTATGGCTACACCTTC.

This clone has a handful of counts. This sequence joins TRBV6-1 and TRBJ1-4; 8 positions agree with TRBD1. CDR1 MNHNS and CDR2 SASEGT come from the germline V gene. The junction had 8 bases not matched to a gene; V was cut back by 11 bases and J by 3 bases. CDR3 length equals 14 residues. The CDR3 DNA reads as TGTGCCGGCGGTGACAGGGGTGCTAATGAAAAACTGTTTTTT. Protein: CAGGDRGANEKLFF.

About this clone: In the same sample, other DNA sequences code for this CDR3. The chain couples TRBV10-3 to TRBJ1-2; 9 bases map to TRBD1. Germline loops: CDR1 ENHRY, CDR2 SYGVKD. V dropped 3 bases and J dropped 7; count of bases not matched to a gene: 15. The CDR3 length is 17 residues. Written as DNA, the CDR3 is TGTGCCATCAGTGAAGGAGGGGGACAGGGATGGGGTCGTGGCTACACCTTC. This translates into CAISEGGGQGWGRGYTF.

The chain has TRBV6-1 and TRBJ2-3; 7 bases align to TRBD1. J was trimmed by 0 bases and V by 10 bases; bases with no gene match: 7. In germline, CDR1 is MNHNS, CDR2 SASEGT. This CDR3 spans 14 amino acids. CDR3 DNA sequence: TGTGCCACCAACAGACAGGGCAGCACAGATACGCAGTATTTT. Its protein is CATNRQGSTDTQYF.

This clone was detected once. The chain joins TRBV6-1 to TRBJ1-3; 8 bases map to TRBD1. V was pared by 4 bases and J by 0 bases, with 14 bases of the junction left unmatched. CDR1 is MNHNS, CDR2 SASEGT, per germline. This CDR3 has 19 amino acids. CDR3 amino acids: CASSVAVRGLPASGNTIYF. As DNA, the CDR3 is TGTGCCAGCAGTGTGGCAGTCAGGGGGCTACCCGCCTCTGGAAACACCATATATTTT.

This rearrangement joins TRBV4-3 to TRBJ2-7; the D is unclear. The germline V and J ends were trimmed by 1 base and 0 bases, with 10 bases remaining between them. The CDR3 extends over 15 amino acids. Germline loops: CDR1 LGHNA, CDR2 YSLEER. As DNA, the CDR3 is TGCGCCAGCAGCCAAGGGCCCCCTCTCTCCTACGAGCAGTACTTC. It codes for CASSQGPPLSYEQYF.

The rearrangement links TRBV7-2 to TRBJ2-2; maybe TRBD2 (6 bases). The CDR3 spans 14 residues. Per germline, CDR1 SGHTA and CDR2 FQGNSA. V lost 0 bases, J lost 6 bases, and 8 bases lay in between. CDR3 sequence: CASSLALAPGELFF. The CDR3 region has the DNA TGTGCCAGCAGCTTAGCACTAGCTCCCGGGGAGCTGTTTTTT.

By sample fraction, this clone is medium-sized. V and J are TRBV7-2 and TRBJ2-5, with 7 bases aligning to TRBD2. V dropped 2 bases and J dropped 5; count of bases not matched to a gene: 5. Germline-derived CDR1 and CDR2 are SGHTA and FQGNSA. The CDR3 is 14 residues long. The CDR3 is CASSLQRGGETQYF. CDR3 DNA: TGTGCCAGCAGCTTACAGCGGGGCGGCGAGACCCAGTACTTC. The full variable domain, its missing parts supplied by reference TRBV7-2 and TRBJ2-5, is GAGVSQSPSNKVTEKGKDVELRCDPISGHTALYWYRQSLGQGLEFLIYFQGNSAPDKSGLPSDRFSAERTGGSVSTLTIQRTQQEDSAVYLCASSLQRGGETQYFGPGTRLLVL.

The chain couples TRBV19 to TRBJ1-5; 8 nucleotides line up with TRBD1. The CDR3 is 13 residues long. V dropped 4 bases and J dropped 6; count of bases not matched to a gene: 2. The germline gives CDR1 LNHDA, CDR2 SQIVND (reference sequence). The chain's CDR3 is CASSTQGGQPQHF. The CDR3 nucleotides read TGTGCCAGTAGTACACAGGGGGGTCAGCCCCAGCATTTT.

This clone was found a few times. The rearrangement joins TRBV6-1 to TRBJ1-2; D is ambiguous. V shed 0 bases and J shed 6 bases, with 11 bases lying between them. CDR1 is MNHNS, CDR2 SASEGT, per germline. CDR3 length: 14 residues. CDR3 DNA sequence: TGTGCCAGCAGTGAAGCGCGGGGTATCGATGGCTACACCTTC. Translating it yields CASSEARGIDGYTF.

The chain has TRBV6-1 and TRBJ2-6; D is unresolved. V lost 7 bases and J lost 0, with 4 bases in between. The CDR3 runs to 13 residues. The germline V gene has CDR1 MNHNS and CDR2 SASEGT. The CDR3 region is CASTVSGANVLTF. The CDR3 nucleotides read TGTGCCAGCACGGTCTCTGGGGCCAACGTCCTGACTTTC.

V and J are TRBV29-1 and TRBJ2-5; perhaps TRBD1 as D (5 bases). The V and J ends lost 0 bases and 5 bases respectively, with 13 bases between them. Germline V gene sequence: CDR1 SQVTM, CDR2 ANQGSEA. The CDR3 has 14 residues. The CDR3 here is CSVEDLGARETQYF. For the CDR3, the DNA is TGCAGCGTTGAAGATCTAGGGGCTCGGGAGACCCAGTACTTC.

V and J are TRBV25-1 and TRBJ2-6; either TRBD1 or TRBD2 may fit D (5 bases each). V gave up 4 bases and J gave up 0 bases, with 13 bases separating them. The CDR3 runs 17 residues. CDR1 is MGHDK and CDR2 is SYGVNS in the germline V gene. The CDR3: CASSAGGRGSGANVLTF. CDR3 in DNA: TGTGCCAGCAGTGCTGGGGGTCGAGGCTCTGGGGCCAACGTCCTGACTTTC.